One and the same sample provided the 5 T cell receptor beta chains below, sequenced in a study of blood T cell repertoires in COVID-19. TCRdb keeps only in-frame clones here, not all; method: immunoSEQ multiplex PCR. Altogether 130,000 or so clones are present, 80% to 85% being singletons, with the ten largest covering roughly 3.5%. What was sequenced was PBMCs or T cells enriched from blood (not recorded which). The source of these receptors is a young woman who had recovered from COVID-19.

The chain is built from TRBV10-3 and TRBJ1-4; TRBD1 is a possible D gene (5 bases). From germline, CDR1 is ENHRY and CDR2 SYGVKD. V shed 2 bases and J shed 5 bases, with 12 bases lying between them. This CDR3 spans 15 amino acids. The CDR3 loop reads CAISEGGRNNEKLFF. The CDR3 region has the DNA TGTGCCATCAGTGAGGGGGGGAGGAACAATGAAAAACTGTTTTTT.

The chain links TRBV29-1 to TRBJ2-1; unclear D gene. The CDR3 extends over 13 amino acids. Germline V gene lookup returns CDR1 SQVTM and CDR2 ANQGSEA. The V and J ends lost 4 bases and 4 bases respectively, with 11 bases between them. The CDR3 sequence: CSVVWAIYNEQFF. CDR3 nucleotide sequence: TGCAGCGTTGTGTGGGCGATATACAATGAGCAGTTCTTC.

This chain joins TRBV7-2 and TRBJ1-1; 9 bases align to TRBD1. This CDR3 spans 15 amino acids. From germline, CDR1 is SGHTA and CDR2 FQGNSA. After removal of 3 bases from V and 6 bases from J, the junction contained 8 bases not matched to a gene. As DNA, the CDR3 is TGTGCCAGCAGCTTGGGACAGGGACTTAGGGCTGAAGCTTTCTTT. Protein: CASSLGQGLRAEAFF.

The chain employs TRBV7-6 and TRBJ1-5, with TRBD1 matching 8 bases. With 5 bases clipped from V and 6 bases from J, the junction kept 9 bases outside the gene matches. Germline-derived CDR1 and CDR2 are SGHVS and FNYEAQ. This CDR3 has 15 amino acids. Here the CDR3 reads CASSPRQGYGQPQHF. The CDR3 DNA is TGTGCCAGCAGCCCCAGACAGGGGTATGGTCAGCCCCAGCATTTT.

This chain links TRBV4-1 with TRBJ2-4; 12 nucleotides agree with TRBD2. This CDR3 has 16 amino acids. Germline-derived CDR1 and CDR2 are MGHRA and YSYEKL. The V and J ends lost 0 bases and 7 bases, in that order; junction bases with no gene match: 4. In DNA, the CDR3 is TGCGCCAGCAGCCAAGAACCTACTAGCGGGAGGAACATTCAGTACTTC. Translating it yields CASSQEPTSGRNIQYF.